Below are 16 T cell receptor beta chains sequenced from a single sample in a study of T cells after yellow fever vaccination (dated by TCRdb to the late 2010s). The intended sense of this specimen's treatment or condition label: live attenuated yellow fever vaccine strain. The library came from 5' RACE. The sequencer listed for this sample is Illumina NovaSeq 6000. TCRdb cleaned the public reads at Q25 with fastp, built clones with MiXCR and kept in-frame beta chains. Here each entry gathers all rows of one CDR3 protein and keeps the most common genes and DNA. Present in this sample are around 310,000 distinct CDR3 sequences, about 3.5% of which were seen just once. The top ten constitute 23% of the sample. Sequences were derived from PBMCs, sampled on the day of the yellow fever booster vaccination. The receptor set was obtained from a man aged 18 to 29 who received the YFV17D yellow fever vaccine.

In its sample, this clonotype was seen a few times. The J gene is TRBJ1-4, the V gene TRBV9; D ambiguous. The CDR3 sequence is 13 residues long. The ends were cut back, 4 bases at V and 6 bases at J, with 10 bases in the middle. Germline V gene data show CDR1 as SGDLS and CDR2 as YYNGEE. The CDR3 region is CASSQDRDEKLFF. For the CDR3, the DNA is TGTGCCAGCAGCCAAGATAGGGATGAAAAACTGTTTTTT. Full variable domain (outside the CDR3, taken from reference TRBV9 and TRBJ1-4): DSGVTQTPKHLITATGQRVTLRCSPRSGDLSVYWYQQSLDQGLQFLIQYYNGEERAKGNILERFSAQQFPDLHSELNLSSLELGDSALYFCASSQDRDEKLFFGSGTQLSVL.

This clonotype has a count of ten or more. This chain joins TRBV6-6 and TRBJ2-2, with D hard to call. Trimming removed 6 bases at V and 7 bases at J, with 9 bases between. Germline CDR1 is MNHNY and CDR2 is SVGAGI (reference sequence). The CDR3 consists of 12 residues. The DNA of the CDR3 is TGTGCCAGCAGCAGAGGCGACGGGGAGCTGTTTTTT. It encodes CASSRGDGELFF.

At least ten counts were recorded for this clonotype. J is TRBJ2-5 and V is TRBV6-5; 8 nucleotides align to TRBD2. J was trimmed by 1 base and V by 6 bases; bases with no gene match: 10. The CDR3 totals 16 residues. Germline V gene lookup returns CDR1 MNHEY and CDR2 SVGAGI. CDR3 loop: CASSSWGSGAQETQYF. CDR3 bases: TGTGCCAGCAGCTCTTGGGGTAGCGGGGCCCAAGAGACCCAGTACTTC.

This clonotype was observed at least ten times. V is TRBV7-2 and J is TRBJ2-1, with D possibly TRBD2 on 6 matching bases. This CDR3 comprises 13 residues. CDR1 and CDR2 from the germline V gene are SGHTA and FQGNSA. Trimming stripped 3 bases from V and 9 bases from J, with 12 bases between. The CDR3 region is CASSFGREAEQFF. In DNA, the CDR3 is TGTGCCAGCAGCTTTGGCAGGGAGGCTGAGCAGTTCTTC.

In DNA form, the CDR3 reads TGTGCCAGCAGCTTACGGGGGTTAGATGAGCAGTTCTTC. Amino acids: CASSLRGLDEQFF. This chain connects TRBV7-3 to TRBJ2-1; D possibly corresponds to TRBD2 (6 bases). The CDR3 length is 13 residues. CDR1 SGHTA and CDR2 FQGTGA come from the germline V gene. The ends were cut back, 2 bases at V and 8 bases at J, with 10 bases in the middle.

This clonotype was seen at least ten times. The gene calls are TRBV7-3 and TRBJ2-3; TRBD2 matches 8 bases. Germline V gene data show CDR1 as SGHTA and CDR2 as FQGTGA. The CDR3 loop spans 13 amino acids. V lost 3 bases, J lost 6 bases, and 2 bases stayed unmatched. The CDR3 DNA reads as TGTGCCAGCAGCTTCGGGGGGGCGGATACGCAGTATTTT. This sequence encodes CASSFGGADTQYF.

This clonotype was counted a few times. This chain uses TRBV5-4 with TRBJ2-2; TRBD1 matches 8 bases. The CDR3 contains 15 residues. V shed 6 bases and J 2 bases; nucleotides not matched to a gene: 6. CDR1 and CDR2 (germline): SGHNT, YYREEE (reference sequence). The CDR3 DNA reads TGTGCCAGCACCCCGGGACAGGATAACACCGGGGAGCTGTTTTTT. Its protein is CASTPGQDNTGELFF.

This clonotype appeared many times. V and J are TRBV7-6 and TRBJ2-6, with no clear D. Trimming shortened V by 5 bases and J by 0 bases, and 5 bases separated the two germline ends. The CDR3 contains 14 residues. The germline gives CDR1 SGHVS, CDR2 FNYEAQ. The DNA for the CDR3 is TGTGCCAGCAGCCGGACCTCTGGGGCCAACGTCCTGACTTTC. Protein sequence: CASSRTSGANVLTF.

This clonotype has only a few counts. The V gene is TRBV7-2, the J gene TRBJ1-5, with D perhaps matching TRBD1 (6 bases). The germline gives CDR1 SGHTA, CDR2 FQGNSA. V lost 5 bases, J lost 9 bases, and 20 bases lay in between. The CDR3 contains 15 residues. For the CDR3, the DNA is TGTGCCAGCAGCCGGATGGGGGCAGGCGAACGGCCCCAGCATTTT. It translates to CASSRMGAGERPQHF.

This clonotype has just a few counts. The chain carries TRBV6-5 and TRBJ1-2, with D unclear. CDR1 and CDR2 from the germline V gene are MNHEY and SVGAGI. V was trimmed by 3 bases and J by 1 base, leaving 12 bases between them. The CDR3 is 15 amino acids. The CDR3 DNA reads TGTGCCAGCAGTTATGTGGCCAGAGTTAACTATGGCTACACCTTC. It encodes CASSYVARVNYGYTF.

The chain joins TRBV11-3 to TRBJ2-1; 10 bases line up with TRBD2. This CDR3 spans 18 amino acids. V lost 1 base, J lost 5 bases, and 11 bases stayed unmatched. Germline V CDR1 and CDR2: SGHNT, YENEEA. CDR3: CASSLGPLYSGGNNEQFF. For the CDR3, the DNA is TGTGCCAGCAGCTTAGGCCCCCTATATAGCGGGGGGAACAATGAGCAGTTCTTC.

This clonotype was detected ten times or more. The J gene is TRBJ2-7, the V gene TRBV5-1; D is undetermined. The CDR3 is 14 amino acids. The ends were cut back, 4 bases at V and 6 bases at J, with 17 bases in the middle. From germline, CDR1 is SGHRS and CDR2 YFSETQ. The CDR3 region has the DNA TGCGCCAGCAGCGCTAACCCATCCACTGGCGAGCAGTACGTC. Its protein product is CASSANPSTGEQYV.

This chain connects TRBV10-3 to TRBJ1-4, with 7 bases that match TRBD1. The CDR3 is 14 residues long. V lost 10 bases and J lost 3; bases outside the gene matches: 8. The germline CDR1 and CDR2 sequences are ENHRY and SYGVKD. CDR3 protein: CATTPGQPNEKLFF. CDR3 DNA: TGTGCCACAACCCCGGGACAGCCTAATGAAAAACTGTTTTTT.

This clonotype was counted between two and nine times. This chain connects TRBV3-1 to TRBJ1-5; D unresolved. Trimming removed 3 bases from V and 3 bases from J, with 3 bases in between. In germline, CDR1 is LGHDT, CDR2 YNNKEL (reference sequence). The CDR3 is 12 residues long. The CDR3 DNA reads as TGTGCCAGCAGCCAGACCAATCAGCCCCAGCATTTT. Its protein is CASSQTNQPQHF.

This clonotype has at least ten counts. The rearrangement links TRBV20-1 to TRBJ2-7; TRBD2 is a possible D gene (7 bases). V dropped 0 bases and J dropped 3 bases, with 12 bases sitting between them. Germline V CDR1 and CDR2: DFQATT, SNEGSKA (reference sequence). This CDR3 is 14 amino acids long. The DNA for the CDR3 is TGCAGTGCTAGAGATGGGGGGGCCCACTACGAGCAGTACTTC. Protein product: CSARDGGAHYEQYF.

This clonotype was counted at least ten times. V gene TRBV5-4 combines with J gene TRBJ2-7, with a possible D match to TRBD1 (5 bases). The germline CDR1 and CDR2 sequences are SGHNT and YYREEE (reference sequence). This CDR3 comprises 12 residues. Trimming took off 2 bases at V and 8 bases at J, with 11 bases between the two ends. CDR3 in DNA: TGTGCCAGCAGCTTCCCAGGGAACCAGCAGTACTTC. The encoded protein is CASSFPGNQQYF.